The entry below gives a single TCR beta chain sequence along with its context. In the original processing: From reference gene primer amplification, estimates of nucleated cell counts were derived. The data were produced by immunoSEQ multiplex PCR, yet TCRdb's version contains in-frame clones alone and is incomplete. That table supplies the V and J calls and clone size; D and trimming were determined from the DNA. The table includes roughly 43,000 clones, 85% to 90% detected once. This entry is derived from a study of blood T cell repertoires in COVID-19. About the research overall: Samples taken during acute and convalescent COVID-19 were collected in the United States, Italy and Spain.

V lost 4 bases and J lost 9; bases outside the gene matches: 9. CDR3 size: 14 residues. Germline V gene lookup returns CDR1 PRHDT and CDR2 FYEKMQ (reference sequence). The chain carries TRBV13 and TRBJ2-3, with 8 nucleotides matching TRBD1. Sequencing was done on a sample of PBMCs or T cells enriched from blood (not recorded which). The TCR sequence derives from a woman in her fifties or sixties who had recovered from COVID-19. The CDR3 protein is CASSSGTGLGTQYF. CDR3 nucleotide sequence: TGTGCCAGCAGCTCTGGGACAGGCCTGGGGACGCAGTATTTT.